The 13 T cell receptor beta chains presented below share a single source sample, sequenced in a study of tumor-infiltrating lymphocytes in primary liver carcinoma (dated by TCRdb to 2016 to 2017). Blood RNA was extracted from unsorted whole blood using TRIzol reagent, and germline DNA was obtained with the DNeasy Blood & Tissue kit. Sequencing was carried out with an Illumina HiSeq 2500. Using a constant-region primer and ProtoScript II reverse transcriptase, TCRbeta-specific cDNA was reverse-transcribed from around 500 ng total RNA. TCRbeta libraries were built with three nested multiplex PCR rounds, a slightly modified ARM-PCR procedure. The first two PCR rounds used multiplex TRBV1-TRBV30 forward primers with a Cbeta reverse primer, each for approximately 11 cycles. TCRdb's own reprocessing of the public reads used fastp at Q25 and MiXCR and kept productive beta chains. Each CDR3 protein gets just one entry, which takes the most common genes and DNA from the rows behind it. Here the sample has about 320,000 distinct CDR3 sequences; approximately 54% occur a single time. The ten largest make up 17% of the sample.

Source material: peripheral blood. These receptors were collected from a woman in her twenties or thirties with primary liver carcinoma and hepatitis B virus infection.

As concerns this clonotype: This could be a read error, since a much larger clone is one nucleotide away. V usage is TRBV29-1 and J usage is TRBJ2-1; D gene uncertain. Germline V gene data show CDR1 as SQVTM and CDR2 as ANQGSEA. The CDR3 covers 13 residues. The V end lost 1 base, the J end lost 5 bases, and 9 bases lay between the germline ends. The CDR3 sequence is CSVEGRAHNEQFF. DNA for the CDR3: TGCAGCGTTGAAGGACGGGCCCACAATGAGCAGTTCTTC.

The rearrangement joins TRBV5-5 to TRBJ2-5; 9 nucleotides match TRBD1. Per the germline V gene, CDR1 is SGHKS and CDR2 is YYEKEE (reference sequence). The CDR3 consists of 16 residues. V dropped 3 bases and J dropped 4; count of bases not matched to a gene: 10. The CDR3 is CASSWAGTGYRETQYF. For the CDR3, the DNA is TGTGCCAGCAGCTGGGCCGGGACAGGGTATCGAGAGACCCAGTACTTC.

Turning to this clonotype: This likely comes from a read error, as the CDR3 has no conserved phenylalanine or tryptophan at its end. The CDR3 coding sequence is TGTGCCAGCAGCGAGGGACAAGGGTATTCACCCCTCCACTCT. Protein product: CASSEGQGYSPLHS. The V and J genes are TRBV6-5 and TRBJ1-6; D is perhaps TRBD1 (6 bases). The CDR3 consists of 14 residues. V was shortened by 6 bases and J by 8 bases, with 14 bases between the two germline ends. Germline values: CDR1 MNHEY, CDR2 SVGAGI.

As regards this clonotype: The junction departs from the called germline gene at one end, perhaps through a read error. The rearrangement joins TRBV11-2 to TRBJ2-3; maybe TRBD2 (5 bases). CDR1 and CDR2 (germline): SGHAT, FQNNGV. The CDR3 has 13 amino acids. CDR3 DNA sequence: TGTGCCAGTAGCAGGAGGTCCCCAGATATGCAGTATTTT. Protein product: CASSRRSPDMQYF.

With respect to this clonotype: A single base separates this from a much larger clone, so it may be a read error. J is TRBJ2-2 and V is TRBV4-2, with D possibly matching TRBD2 (5 bases). The germline V and J ends were trimmed by 2 bases and 4 bases, with 8 bases remaining between them. CDR3 length: 14 amino acids. CDR1 and CDR2 from the germline V gene are LGHNA and YNFKEQ. The CDR3 loop is CASSQPGLTGELFF. CDR3 DNA sequence: TGTGCCAGCAGCCAACCTGGACTCACCGGGGAGCTGTTTTTT.

There are many counts of this clonotype. The chain is built from TRBV11-2 and TRBJ1-1, with 7 positions matching TRBD1. CDR1 is SGHAT, CDR2 FQNNGV, per germline. This CDR3 contains 14 residues. The ends lost 2 bases at V and 8 bases at J; junction bases unmatched: 8. CDR3 sequence: CASSLFPAGQEAFF. DNA of the CDR3: TGTGCCAGCAGCTTATTTCCCGCGGGACAGGAAGCTTTCTTT.

This clonotype was recorded once. A single base separates this from a much larger clone, so it may be a read error. The V and J genes are TRBV6-5 and TRBJ1-1, with D maybe TRBD1 (6 bases). The V gene's germline CDR1 is MNHEY and CDR2 SVGAGI. This CDR3 is 13 amino acids long. CDR3 coding DNA: TGTGCCAGCAGTTACTGGGACAACACTGAAGCTTCCTTT. It translates to CASSYWDNTEASF.

For this clonotype: Mismatch with germline at one junction end may stem from a read error. This chain joins TRBV11-2 and TRBJ1-2; D is ambiguous. CDR1 SGHAT and CDR2 FQNNGV come from the germline V gene. The CDR3 is 15 amino acids. CDR3 sequence: CASGLDQHTQADYTF. CDR3 bases: TGTGCCAGCGGCTTAGACCAGCACACCCAGGCGGACTACACCTTC.

This clonotype was found many times. The chain couples TRBV4-1 to TRBJ2-5; TRBD1 agrees at 12 bases. Germline V CDR1 and CDR2: MGHRA, YSYEKL. Germline trimming cut 4 bases from V and 4 bases from J; bases unmatched to any gene: 4. CDR3 length: 15 residues. The CDR3 DNA is TGCGCCAGCAGCCGGGGACAGGGGGCTCTAGAGACCCAGTACTTC. It translates to CASSRGQGALETQYF.

This chain joins TRBV11-2 and TRBJ2-3, with D tentatively TRBD2 (5 bases). The germline CDR1 and CDR2 sequences are SGHAT and FQNNGV. CDR3 length: 11 amino acids. The CDR3 nucleotides are TGTGCTTCCCGAGGGCAAGGCACGCAGTATTTT. Translated: CASRGQGTQYF. The variable domain in full, with the rest retrieved from reference TRBV11-2 and TRBJ2-3, is EAGVAQSPRYKIIEKRQSVAFWCNPISGHATLYWYQQILGQGPKLLIQFQNNGVVDDSQLPKDRFSAERLKGVDSTLKIQPAKLEDSAVYLCASRGQGTQYFGPGTRLTVL.

There are a few counts of this clonotype. The chain employs TRBV28 and TRBJ2-1, with D possibly TRBD2 on 5 matching bases. The V end was cut by 6 bases, the J end by 7 bases, with 19 bases between. CDR3 length: 15 amino acids. Per germline, CDR1 MDHEN and CDR2 SYDVKM. CDR3 residues: CASSRLNMGQNEQFF. Written as DNA, the CDR3 is TGTGCCAGCAGCCGACTAAATATGGGCCAAAATGAGCAGTTCTTC.

For this clonotype: Relative to the germline gene, one junction end is altered; a read error may explain this. The gene calls are TRBV11-2 and TRBJ2-1; 9 nucleotides line up with TRBD1. The CDR3 contains 16 residues. Per the germline V gene, CDR1 is SGHAT and CDR2 is FQNNGV. This chain's CDR3 is CASNLGGTGRYSEQFF. In DNA form, the CDR3 reads TGTGCCAGCAACTTAGGTGGGACAGGGCGCTACAGTGAGCAGTTCTTC.

The chain recombines TRBV6-5 with TRBJ2-1; TRBD1 is a possible D gene (6 bases). Per the germline V gene, CDR1 is MNHEY and CDR2 is SVGAGI. The CDR3 has 17 residues. V lost 6 bases and J lost 6, with 24 bases in between. The CDR3 DNA follows: TGTGCCAGCAGACACAAGGGCGACAGGCCGATCGCCAATGAGCAGTTCTTC. It yields the protein CASRHKGDRPIANEQFF.